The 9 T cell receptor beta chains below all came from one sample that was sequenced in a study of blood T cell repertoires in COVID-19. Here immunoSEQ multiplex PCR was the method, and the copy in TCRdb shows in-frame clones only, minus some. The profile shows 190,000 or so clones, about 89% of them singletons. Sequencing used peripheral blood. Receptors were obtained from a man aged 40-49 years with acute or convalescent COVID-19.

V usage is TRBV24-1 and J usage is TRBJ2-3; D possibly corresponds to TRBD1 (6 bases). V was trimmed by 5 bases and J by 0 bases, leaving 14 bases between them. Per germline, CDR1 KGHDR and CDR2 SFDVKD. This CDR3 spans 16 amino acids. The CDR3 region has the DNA TGTGCCACCAGTGCACACACAGGGCCTAGCACAGATACGCAGTATTTT. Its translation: CATSAHTGPSTDTQYF.

CDR3 protein: CASSQGTSVLADTQYF. The CDR3 coding sequence is TGTGCCAGCAGTCAAGGGACTAGCGTGTTAGCAGATACGCAGTATTTT. J is TRBJ2-3 and V is TRBV6-2 or TRBV6-3; 10 bases are shared with TRBD2. This CDR3 is 16 amino acids long. Germline CDR1 MNHEY, CDR2 SVGEGT. The V and J ends lost 5 bases and 4 bases, in that order; junction bases with no gene match: 9.

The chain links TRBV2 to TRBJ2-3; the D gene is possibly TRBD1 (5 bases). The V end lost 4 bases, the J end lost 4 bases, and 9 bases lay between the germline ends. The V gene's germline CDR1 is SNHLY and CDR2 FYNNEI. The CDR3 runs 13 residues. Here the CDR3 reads CASSVTGSDTQYF. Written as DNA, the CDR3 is TGTGCCAGCAGTGTCACAGGTTCAGATACGCAGTATTTT.

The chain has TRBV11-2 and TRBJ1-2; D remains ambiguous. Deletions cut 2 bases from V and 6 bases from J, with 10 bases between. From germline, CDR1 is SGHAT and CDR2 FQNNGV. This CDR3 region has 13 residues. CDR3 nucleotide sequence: TGTGCCAGCAGCTTACGGGGTAGGGATGGCTACACCTTC. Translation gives CASSLRGRDGYTF.

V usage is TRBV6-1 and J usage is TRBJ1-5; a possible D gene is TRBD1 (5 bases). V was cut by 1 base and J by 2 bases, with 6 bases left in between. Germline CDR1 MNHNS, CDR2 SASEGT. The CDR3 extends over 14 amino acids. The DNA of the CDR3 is TGTGCCAGCAGTGAAGGGGGCGGCAATCAGCCCCAGCATTTT. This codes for CASSEGGGNQPQHF.

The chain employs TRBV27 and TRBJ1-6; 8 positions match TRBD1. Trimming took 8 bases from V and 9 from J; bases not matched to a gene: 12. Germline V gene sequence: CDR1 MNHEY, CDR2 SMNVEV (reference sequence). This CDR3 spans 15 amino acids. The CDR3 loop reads CASRPATGVTSPLHF. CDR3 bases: TGTGCCAGCCGGCCCGCGACAGGGGTGACTTCACCCCTCCACTTT.

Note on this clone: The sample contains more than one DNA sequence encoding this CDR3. CDR3 DNA sequence: TGCGCCAGCAGCCAAGATAGGGGCAGCAATCAGCCCCAGCATTTT. This gives the protein CASSQDRGSNQPQHF. The rearrangement joins TRBV4-1 to TRBJ1-5; D perhaps matches TRBD1 (5 bases). CDR3 length equals 15 residues. Germline lookup yields CDR1 MGHRA and CDR2 YSYEKL. The ends were cut back, 0 bases at V and 1 base at J, with 7 bases in the middle.

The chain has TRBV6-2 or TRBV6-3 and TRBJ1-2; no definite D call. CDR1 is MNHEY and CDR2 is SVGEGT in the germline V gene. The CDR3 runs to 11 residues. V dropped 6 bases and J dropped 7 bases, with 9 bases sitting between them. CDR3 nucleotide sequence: TGTGCCAGCAGCCAGCTTCTTGGCTACACCTTC. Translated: CASSQLLGYTF.

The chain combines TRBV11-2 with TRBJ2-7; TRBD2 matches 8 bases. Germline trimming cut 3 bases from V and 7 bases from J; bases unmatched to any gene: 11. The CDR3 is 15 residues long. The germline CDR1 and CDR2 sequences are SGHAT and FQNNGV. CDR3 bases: TGTGCCAGCAGCTTCTTGGCGGGGGGTACGCAAGAGCAGTACTTC. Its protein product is CASSFLAGGTQEQYF.